This T cell receptor beta chain was sequenced for a study of T-cell memory formation after mild COVID-19. At the level of the study: TCR clusters mostly belonged to single donors.

Germline V gives CDR1 SSHAT, CDR2 FNYEAQ (reference sequence). The CDR3 length is 13 residues. There are a few counts of this clonotype. What it binds is not known. An end of the junction differs from the germline gene, which may be a read error. TCRdb passed the 5' RACE reads through MiXCR, listing each CDR3 protein once. Altogether approximately 250,000 distinct CDR3 sequences are present, under 20% being singletons, with the ten largest covering about a fifth. Study findings and constraints: Clones that contracted clustered mainly in CM and EM if CD4+ and in EMRA if CD8+. The SARS-CoV-2 specificity of second-wave clones reaching peak at day 37 remained unverified. There was a balanced CD4/CD8 profile in clones contracting day 15 to 85, and later expanders leaned CD4+.

Input material: PBMCs or a T cell subset sorted from them (not recorded which). This receptor was identified in a man younger than 35 who had mild COVID-19 (a few samples of this study predate the infection). Cell type and time point are not known. The rearrangement links TRBV7-7 to TRBJ2-3; no firm D call. CDR3 bases: TGTGCTAGCAGCGCGAGTGGGATAGATACGCAGTATTTT. Its protein product is CASSASGIDTQYF.